These T cell receptor beta chains were read from a single sample in a study of shared clonotypes between healthy human individuals. Some clones are missing from TCRdb's copy, which holds only in-frame ones; the method was immunoSEQ multiplex PCR. The sample has over 2,000,000 clones, just under 95% seen once. Sequencing was done on a sample of naive CD8+ T cells from PBMCs. The receptors derive from a man aged 18 to 29 in good health. Some clones in this sample may be carry-over from other donors' samples. Both conserved end residues are trimmed from each CDR3. Each record gives: clone size, V gene, CDR3 protein. Expanded clones get a size class; other rows say once, few or many, or leave the size out.

clone size: NA
V gene: TRBV4-1
CDR3 protein: ASSQDWTGGYQPQH

clone size: NA
V gene: TRBV9
CDR3 protein: ASSVVGQGADEQY

clone size: NA
V gene: TRBV7-8
CDR3 protein: ASSSKPGQGGWNTEAF

clone size: NA
V gene: TRBV6-5
CDR3 protein: ASTPGTAYGYT

clone size: NA
V gene: TRBV28
CDR3 protein: ASSSPDRGLSYNEQF

clone size: NA
V gene: TRBV5-1
CDR3 protein: ASSLDSWMHEAF

clone size: NA
V gene: TRBV6-5
CDR3 protein: ASSSQGTEAF

clone size: NA
V gene: TRBV6-1
CDR3 protein: ATSPLDGGSGELF

clone size: NA
V gene: TRBV9
CDR3 protein: ASSVAGWRERSEQF

clone size: NA
V gene: TRBV9
CDR3 protein: ASSGRQGLISGANVLT

clone size: NA
V gene: TRBV5-1
CDR3 protein: ASSLVGGDYPEQY

clone size: once
V gene: TRBV27
CDR3 protein: ASSLAVYYNEQF

clone size: NA
V gene: TRBV7-9
CDR3 protein: ASSESGQHLNTEAF

clone size: NA
V gene: TRBV28
CDR3 protein: ASTEAGFSYNEQF

clone size: once
V gene: TRBV27
CDR3 protein: ASSSQRERSYNEQF

clone size: NA
V gene: TRBV19
CDR3 protein: ASSISASVMVDTQY

clone size: few
V gene: TRBV4-1
CDR3 protein: ASSHLGQGGTEAF